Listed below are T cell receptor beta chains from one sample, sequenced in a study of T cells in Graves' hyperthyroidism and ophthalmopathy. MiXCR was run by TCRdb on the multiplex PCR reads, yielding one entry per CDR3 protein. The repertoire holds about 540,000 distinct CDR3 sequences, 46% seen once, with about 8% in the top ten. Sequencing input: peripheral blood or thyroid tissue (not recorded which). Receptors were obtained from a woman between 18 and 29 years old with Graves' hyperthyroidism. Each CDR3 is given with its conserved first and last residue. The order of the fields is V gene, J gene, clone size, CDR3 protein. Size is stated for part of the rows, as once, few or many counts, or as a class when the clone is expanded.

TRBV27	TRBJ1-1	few	CASSSPRKNTEAFF
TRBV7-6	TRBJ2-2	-	CASSRSHTGELFF
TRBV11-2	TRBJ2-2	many	CASSLRGAGNTGELFF
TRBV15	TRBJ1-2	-	CATSSLKDGYTF
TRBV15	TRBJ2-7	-	CATSSQEVLYEQYF
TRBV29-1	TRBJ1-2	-	CTADRRHNYGYTF
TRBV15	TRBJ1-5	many	CATSRDRQPQHF
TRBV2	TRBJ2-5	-	CASSVNRGRETQYF
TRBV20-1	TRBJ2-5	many	CSARGQQYQETQYF
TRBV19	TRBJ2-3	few	CASKASGRTTDTQYF
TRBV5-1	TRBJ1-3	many	CASSLGSYLSGNTIYF
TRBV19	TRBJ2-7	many	CASRIAGLTTYEQYF
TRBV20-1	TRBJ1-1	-	CSASWGEGWDTEAFF
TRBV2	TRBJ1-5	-	CASSVTGEGNQPQHF
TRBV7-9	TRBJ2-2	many	CASSSIGQKAYTGELFF
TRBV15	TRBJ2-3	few	CATSRAGSTDTQYF
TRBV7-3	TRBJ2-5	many	CASSLGPPQETQYF
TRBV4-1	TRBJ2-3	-	CASSLSGRGIDDTQYF